This TCR beta chain was found in a study of CD8 T cells in Susac syndrome. The CDR3 contains 16 residues. Trimming at V came to 2 bases and at J to 8 bases, leaving 7 bases not matched to a gene. CDR1 is GTSNPN and CDR2 is SVGIG in the germline V gene (reference sequence). RNA amounts of roughly 0.45 to 1 ug underwent reverse transcription with random hexamers. TCRdb itself ran the immunoSEQ multiplex PCR reads through MiXCR, one entry per CDR3 protein. The sample has fewer than 350,000 distinct CDR3 sequences; approximately 85% are singletons. Findings and caveats of the study: The study's TCR sequencing and HLA analysis covered a relatively small number of individuals, and the study acknowledged this.

As concerns this clonotype: Antigen: not known.

TCR beta was sequenced from blood CD8+ and CD4+ T cells. The authors negatively isolated CD8+ and CD4+ T cells and FACS-enriched TEMRA cells. The chain uses TRBV30 and TRBJ2-1, with TRBD2 identical over 15 bases. This receptor was obtained from a human donor with multiple sclerosis. The material sequenced was CD8+ T cells from PBMCs. CDR3 region: CAWSSWTSGRGDEQFF. In nucleotides, the CDR3 is TGTGCCTGGAGTTCTTGGACTAGCGGGAGGGGGGATGAGCAGTTCTTC.